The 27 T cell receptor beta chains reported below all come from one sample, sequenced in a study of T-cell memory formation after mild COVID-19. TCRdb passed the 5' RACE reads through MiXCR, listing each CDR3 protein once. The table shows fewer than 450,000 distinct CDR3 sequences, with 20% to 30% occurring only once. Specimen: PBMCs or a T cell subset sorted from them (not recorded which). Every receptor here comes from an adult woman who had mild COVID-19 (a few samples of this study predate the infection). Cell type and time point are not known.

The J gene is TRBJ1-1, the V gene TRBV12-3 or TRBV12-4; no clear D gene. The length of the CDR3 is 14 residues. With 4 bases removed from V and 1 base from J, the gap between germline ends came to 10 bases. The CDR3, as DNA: TGTGCCAGCAGTTCCAGTGCGACGAACACTGAAGCTTTCTTT. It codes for CASSSSATNTEAFF.

The CDR3 sequence: CAWGYQTSSYEQYF. The CDR3 nucleotides read TGTGCCTGGGGATATCAGACCAGCTCCTACGAGCAGTACTTC. V is TRBV30 and J is TRBJ2-7; D is unresolved. Germline V CDR1 and CDR2: GTSNPN, SVGIG (reference sequence). V was shortened by 5 bases and J by 0 bases, with 14 bases between the two germline ends. The CDR3 totals 14 residues. Based on the CDR3 plus reference TRBV30 and TRBJ2-7, the full variable domain is SQTIHQWPATLVQPVGSPLSLECTVEGTSNPNLYWYRQAAGRGLQLLFYSVGIGQISSEVPQNLSASRPQDRQFILSSKKLLLSDSGFYLCAWGYQTSSYEQYFGPGTRLTVT.

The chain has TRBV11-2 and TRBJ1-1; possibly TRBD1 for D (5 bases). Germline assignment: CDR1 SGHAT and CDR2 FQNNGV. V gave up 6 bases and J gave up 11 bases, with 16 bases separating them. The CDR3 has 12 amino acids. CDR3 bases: TGTGCCAGCAGGGGACGGCGGAGCGTGGCTTTCTTT. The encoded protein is CASRGRRSVAFF.

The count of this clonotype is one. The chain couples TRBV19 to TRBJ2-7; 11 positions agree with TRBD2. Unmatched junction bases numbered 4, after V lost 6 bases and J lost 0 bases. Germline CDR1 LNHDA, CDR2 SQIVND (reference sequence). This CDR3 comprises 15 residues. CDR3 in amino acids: CASRLAGGSSYEQYF. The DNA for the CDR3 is TGTGCCAGTAGGCTAGCGGGAGGTAGCTCCTACGAGCAGTACTTC.

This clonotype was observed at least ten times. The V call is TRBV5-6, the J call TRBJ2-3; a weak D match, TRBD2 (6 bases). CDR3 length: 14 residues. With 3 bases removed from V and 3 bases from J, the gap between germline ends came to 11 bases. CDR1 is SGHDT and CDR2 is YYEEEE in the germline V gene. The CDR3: CASSSVRGTDTQYF. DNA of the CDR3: TGTGCCAGCAGCTCCGTCCGGGGGACAGATACGCAGTATTTT.

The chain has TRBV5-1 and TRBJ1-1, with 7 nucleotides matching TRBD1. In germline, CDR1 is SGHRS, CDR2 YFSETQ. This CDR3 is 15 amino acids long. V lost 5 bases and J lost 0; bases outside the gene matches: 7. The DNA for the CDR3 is TGCGCCAGCAGTAACGAACAGGGGATGAACACTGAAGCTTTCTTT. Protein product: CASSNEQGMNTEAFF.

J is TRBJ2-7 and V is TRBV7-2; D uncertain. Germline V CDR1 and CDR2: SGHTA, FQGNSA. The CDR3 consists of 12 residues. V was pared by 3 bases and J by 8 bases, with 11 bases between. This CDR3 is CASSFLDGQQYF. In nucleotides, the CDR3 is TGTGCCAGCAGCTTTCTAGACGGGCAGCAGTACTTC.

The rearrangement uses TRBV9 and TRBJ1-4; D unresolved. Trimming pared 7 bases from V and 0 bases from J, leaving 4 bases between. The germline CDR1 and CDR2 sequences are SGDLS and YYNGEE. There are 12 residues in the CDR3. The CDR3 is CASGATNEKLFF. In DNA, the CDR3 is TGTGCCAGCGGGGCAACTAATGAAAAACTGTTTTTT.

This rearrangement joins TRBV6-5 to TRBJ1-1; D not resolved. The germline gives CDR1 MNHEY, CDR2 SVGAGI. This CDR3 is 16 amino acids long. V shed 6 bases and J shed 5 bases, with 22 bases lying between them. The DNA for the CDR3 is TGTGCCAGCAGCCCGGGTCTTCGGGGTGGAGGGACTGAAGCTTTCTTT. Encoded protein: CASSPGLRGGGTEAFF.

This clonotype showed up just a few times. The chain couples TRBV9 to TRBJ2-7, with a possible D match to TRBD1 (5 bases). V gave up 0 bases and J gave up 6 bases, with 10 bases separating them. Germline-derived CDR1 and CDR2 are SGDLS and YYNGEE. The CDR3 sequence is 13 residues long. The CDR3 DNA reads TGTGCCAGCAGCGTAGGTTGGGGCCGCGAGCAGTACTTC. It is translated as CASSVGWGREQYF.

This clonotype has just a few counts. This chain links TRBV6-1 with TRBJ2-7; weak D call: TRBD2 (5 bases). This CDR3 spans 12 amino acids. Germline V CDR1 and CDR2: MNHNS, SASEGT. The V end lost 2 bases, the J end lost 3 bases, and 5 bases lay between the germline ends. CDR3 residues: CASSERGYEQYF. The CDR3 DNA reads TGTGCCAGCAGTGAACGGGGCTACGAGCAGTACTTC.

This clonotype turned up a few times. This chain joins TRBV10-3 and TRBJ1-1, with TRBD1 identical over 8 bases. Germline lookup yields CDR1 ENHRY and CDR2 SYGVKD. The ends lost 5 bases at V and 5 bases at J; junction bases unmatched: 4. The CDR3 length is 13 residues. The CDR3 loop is CAISRTGGTEAFF. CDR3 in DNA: TGTGCCATCAGTCGAACAGGGGGAACTGAAGCTTTCTTT.

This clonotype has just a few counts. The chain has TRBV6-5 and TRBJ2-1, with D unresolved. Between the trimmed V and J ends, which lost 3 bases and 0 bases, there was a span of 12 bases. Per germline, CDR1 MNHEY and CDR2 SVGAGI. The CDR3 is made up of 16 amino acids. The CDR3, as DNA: TGTGCCAGCAGTTATAGATGGATACCCTCCTACAATGAGCAGTTCTTC. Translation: CASSYRWIPSYNEQFF.

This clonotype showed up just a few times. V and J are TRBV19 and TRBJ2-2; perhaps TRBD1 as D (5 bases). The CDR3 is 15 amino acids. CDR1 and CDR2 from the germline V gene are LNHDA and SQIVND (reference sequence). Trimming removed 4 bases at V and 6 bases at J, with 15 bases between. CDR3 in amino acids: CASSTQGSGAGELFF. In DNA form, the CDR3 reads TGTGCCAGTAGTACTCAGGGATCTGGGGCCGGGGAGCTGTTTTTT. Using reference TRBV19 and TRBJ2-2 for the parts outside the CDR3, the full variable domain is DGGITQSPKYLFRKEGQNVTLSCEQNLNHDAMYWYRQDPGQGLRLIYYSQIVNDFQKGDIAEGYSVSREKKESFPLTVTSAQKNPTAFYLCASSTQGSGAGELFFGEGSRLTVL.

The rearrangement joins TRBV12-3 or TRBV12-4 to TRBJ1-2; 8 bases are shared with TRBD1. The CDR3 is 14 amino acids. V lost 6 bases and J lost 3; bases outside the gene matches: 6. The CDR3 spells CASSPSTGDYGYTF. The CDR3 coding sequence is TGTGCCAGCAGCCCGTCGACAGGGGACTATGGCTACACCTTC.

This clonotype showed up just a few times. The CDR3 DNA reads TGTGCCAGCAGCTCCATTGGACCGGGAGCAAGTCGCTATGGCTACACCTTC. Translation gives CASSSIGPGASRYGYTF. The genes are TRBV7-9 and TRBJ1-2, with no clear D. CDR1 is SEHNR and CDR2 is FQNEAQ in the germline V gene (reference sequence). Deletions cut 4 bases from V and 4 bases from J, with 22 bases between. The CDR3 length is 17 residues. The whole variable domain, remainder taken from reference TRBV7-9 and TRBJ1-2, is DTGVSQNPRHKITKRGQNVTFRCDPISEHNRLYWYRQTLGQGPEFLTYFQNEAQLEKSRLLSDRFSAERPKGSFSTLEIQRTEQGDSAMYLCASSSIGPGASRYGYTFGSGTRLTVV.

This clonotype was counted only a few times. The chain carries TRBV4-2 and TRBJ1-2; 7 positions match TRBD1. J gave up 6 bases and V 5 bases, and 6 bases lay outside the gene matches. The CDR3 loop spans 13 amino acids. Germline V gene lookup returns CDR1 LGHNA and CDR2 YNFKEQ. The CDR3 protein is CASSKGQEDGYTF. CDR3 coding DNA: TGTGCCAGCAGCAAAGGACAGGAAGATGGCTACACCTTC.

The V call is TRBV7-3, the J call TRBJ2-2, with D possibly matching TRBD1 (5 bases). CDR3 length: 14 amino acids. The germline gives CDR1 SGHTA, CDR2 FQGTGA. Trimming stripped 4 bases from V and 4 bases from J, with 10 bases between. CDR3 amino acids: CASSSDTFTGELFF. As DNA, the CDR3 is TGTGCCAGCAGCTCGGACACCTTCACCGGGGAGCTGTTTTTT.

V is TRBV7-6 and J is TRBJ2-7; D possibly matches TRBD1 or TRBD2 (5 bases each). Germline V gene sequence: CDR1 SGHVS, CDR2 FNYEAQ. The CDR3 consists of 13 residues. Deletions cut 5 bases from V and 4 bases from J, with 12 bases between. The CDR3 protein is CASSMGVGYEQYF. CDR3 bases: TGTGCCAGCAGCATGGGGGTAGGATACGAGCAGTACTTC.

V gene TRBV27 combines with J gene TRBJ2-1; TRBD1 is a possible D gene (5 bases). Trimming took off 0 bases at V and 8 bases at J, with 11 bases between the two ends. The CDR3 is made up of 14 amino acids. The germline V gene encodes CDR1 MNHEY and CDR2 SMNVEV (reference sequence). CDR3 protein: CASSLSRLGDEQFF. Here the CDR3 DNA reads TGTGCCAGCAGTTTATCTCGCCTAGGGGATGAGCAGTTCTTC.

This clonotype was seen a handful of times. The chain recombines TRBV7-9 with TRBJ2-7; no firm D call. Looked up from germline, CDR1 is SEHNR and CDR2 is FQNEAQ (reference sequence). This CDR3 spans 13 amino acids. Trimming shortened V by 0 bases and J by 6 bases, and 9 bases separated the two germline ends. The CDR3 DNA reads TGTGCCAGCAGCTTAGCCCAGCTCCTCGAGCAGTACTTC. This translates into CASSLAQLLEQYF.

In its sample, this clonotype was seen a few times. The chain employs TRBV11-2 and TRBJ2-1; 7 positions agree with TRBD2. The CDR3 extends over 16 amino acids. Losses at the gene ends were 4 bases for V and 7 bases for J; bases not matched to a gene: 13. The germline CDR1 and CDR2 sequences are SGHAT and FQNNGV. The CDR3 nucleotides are TGTGCCAGCAGCTCCCTTGGGGGGAGGGTCAAAAATGAGCAGTTCTTC. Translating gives CASSSLGGRVKNEQFF. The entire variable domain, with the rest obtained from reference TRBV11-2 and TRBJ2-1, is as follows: EAGVAQSPRYKIIEKRQSVAFWCNPISGHATLYWYQQILGQGPKLLIQFQNNGVVDDSQLPKDRFSAERLKGVDSTLKIQPAKLEDSAVYLCASSSLGGRVKNEQFFGPGTRLTVL.

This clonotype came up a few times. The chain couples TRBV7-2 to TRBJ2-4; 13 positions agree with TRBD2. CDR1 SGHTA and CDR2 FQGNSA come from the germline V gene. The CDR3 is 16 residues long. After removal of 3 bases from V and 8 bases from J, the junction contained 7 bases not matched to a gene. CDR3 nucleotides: TGTGCCAGCAGCTTCGGGACTAGCGGGACTGTAGACATTCAGTACTTC. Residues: CASSFGTSGTVDIQYF.

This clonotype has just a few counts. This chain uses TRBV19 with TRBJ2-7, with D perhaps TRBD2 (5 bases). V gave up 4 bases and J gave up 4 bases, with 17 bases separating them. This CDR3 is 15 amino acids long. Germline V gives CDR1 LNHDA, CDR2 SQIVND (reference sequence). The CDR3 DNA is TGTGCCAGTAGTAGCCTCGAGGGATCAGATTACGAGCAGTACTTC. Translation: CASSSLEGSDYEQYF.

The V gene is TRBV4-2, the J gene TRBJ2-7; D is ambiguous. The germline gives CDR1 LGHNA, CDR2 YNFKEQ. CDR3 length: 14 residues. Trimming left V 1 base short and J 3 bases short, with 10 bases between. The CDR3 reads CASSQGVTIYEQYF. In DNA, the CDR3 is TGTGCCAGCAGCCAAGGGGTCACTATCTACGAGCAGTACTTC.

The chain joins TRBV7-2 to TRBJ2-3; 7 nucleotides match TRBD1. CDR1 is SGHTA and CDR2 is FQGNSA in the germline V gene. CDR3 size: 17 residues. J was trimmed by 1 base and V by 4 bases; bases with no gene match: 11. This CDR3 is CASSSDRRLYRTDTQYF. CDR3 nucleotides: TGTGCCAGCAGCTCGGACAGGCGTTTGTACCGCACAGATACGCAGTATTTT.

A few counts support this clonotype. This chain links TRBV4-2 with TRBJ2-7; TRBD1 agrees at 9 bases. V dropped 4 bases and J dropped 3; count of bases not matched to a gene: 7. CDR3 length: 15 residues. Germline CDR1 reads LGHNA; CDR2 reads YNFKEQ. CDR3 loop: CASSPRRTGDYEQYF. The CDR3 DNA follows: TGTGCCAGCAGCCCGCGTCGGACAGGGGACTACGAGCAGTACTTC.